The 16 T cell receptor beta chains given below trace back to one sample, sequenced in a study of memory CD4+ T cells and cytomegalovirus serostatus. Single viable CD3+CD4+CD8-CD45RO+ cells were sorted as the memory CD4+ T cells. Here immunoSEQ multiplex PCR was the method, and the copy in TCRdb shows in-frame clones only, minus some. There are about 82,000 clones in the sample; over 80% occur only once, and about 0.72% lies in the top ten. Input material: memory CD4+ T cells from blood. These receptors originate from an adult in good health and CMV-seronegative.

This chain links TRBV5-1 with TRBJ1-2; possibly TRBD1 for D (6 bases). V was trimmed by 1 base and J by 10 bases, leaving 14 bases between them. The V gene's germline CDR1 is SGHRS and CDR2 YFSETQ. The CDR3 extends over 13 amino acids. The CDR3 DNA sequence: TGCGCCAGCAGCTTGTGGCAGGGACAAGACTACACCTTC. Translated: CASSLWQGQDYTF. Looking up the rest from reference TRBV5-1 and TRBJ1-2 gives the full variable domain: KAGVTQTPRYLIKTRGQQVTLSCSPISGHRSVSWYQQTPGQGLQFLFEYFSETQRNKGNFPGRFSGRQFSNSRSEMNVSTLELGDSALYLCASSLWQGQDYTFGSGTRLTVV.

The chain carries TRBV5-1 and TRBJ2-1; D might be TRBD1 (6 bases). The CDR3 contains 15 residues. From germline, CDR1 is SGHRS and CDR2 YFSETQ. V was shortened by 2 bases and J by 0 bases, with 9 bases between the two germline ends. Here the CDR3 reads CASSLGGFSYNEQFF. The CDR3 DNA follows: TGCGCCAGCAGCTTAGGGGGTTTCTCCTACAATGAGCAGTTCTTC.

V gene TRBV2 combines with J gene TRBJ2-5; D is possibly TRBD1 (6 bases). The ends were cut back, 7 bases at V and 4 bases at J, with 16 bases in the middle. The CDR3 runs 14 residues. Germline V CDR1 and CDR2: SNHLY, FYNNEI. DNA of the CDR3: TGTGCCAGCACCCTGCAGGGGCAGGGAGAGACCCAGTACTTC. This codes for CASTLQGQGETQYF.

The CDR3, as DNA: TGTGCCAGCAGCTTATTTCCGACCGCCGAATTCACTGAAGCTTTCTTT. Its translation is CASSLFPTAEFTEAFF. V gene TRBV7-2 combines with J gene TRBJ1-1; D gene uncertain. V was shortened by 2 bases and J by 4 bases, with 17 bases between the two germline ends. The CDR3 covers 16 residues. Germline V gives CDR1 SGHTA, CDR2 FQGNSA. Based on the CDR3 plus reference TRBV7-2 and TRBJ1-1, the full variable domain is GAGVSQSPSNKVTEKGKDVELRCDPISGHTALYWYRQSLGQGLEFLIYFQGNSAPDKSGLPSDRFSAERTGGSVSTLTIQRTQQEDSAVYLCASSLFPTAEFTEAFFGQGTRLTVV.

The V call is TRBV25-1, the J call TRBJ2-7, with TRBD1 matching 7 bases. V trimming: 6 bases; J trimming: 4 bases; junction bases outside the gene matches: 6. Germline assignment: CDR1 MGHDK and CDR2 SYGVNS. This CDR3 is 13 amino acids long. The CDR3 coding sequence is TGTGCCAGCAGCCGGGACAGAACTTACGAGCAGTACTTC. Translated: CASSRDRTYEQYF.

The gene calls are TRBV6-5 and TRBJ1-6, with D perhaps matching TRBD1 (5 bases). CDR1 and CDR2 from the germline V gene are MNHEY and SVGAGI. The CDR3 totals 13 residues. Trimming removed 2 bases from V and 10 bases from J, with 9 bases in between. CDR3 sequence: CASSYEGASPLHF. CDR3 sequence (DNA): TGTGCCAGCAGTTACGAAGGGGCCTCACCCCTCCACTTT.

The J gene is TRBJ2-7, the V gene TRBV5-1; 8 nucleotides align to TRBD1. V dropped 4 bases and J dropped 5; count of bases not matched to a gene: 8. CDR1 SGHRS and CDR2 YFSETQ come from the germline V gene. The CDR3 contains 14 residues. CDR3 DNA sequence: TGCGCCAGCAGCACCCCAGGGGGCATCGACGAGCAGTACTTC. It translates to CASSTPGGIDEQYF.

The chain recombines TRBV7-9 with TRBJ2-1, with 13 bases aligning to TRBD2. The V gene end was trimmed by 4 bases and the J gene end by 7 bases; junction bases not matched to a gene: 13. Looked up from germline, CDR1 is SEHNR and CDR2 is FQNEAQ (reference sequence). The CDR3 covers 18 residues. The CDR3 loop reads CASSSLTSGGPLGNEQFF. CDR3 DNA sequence: TGTGCCAGCAGCTCCCTGACTAGCGGGGGGCCCCTGGGGAATGAGCAGTTCTTC.

The V call is TRBV5-6, the J call TRBJ1-4; D is possibly TRBD1 (5 bases). Germline V gives CDR1 SGHDT, CDR2 YYEEEE. Trimming stripped 0 bases from V and 10 bases from J, with 19 bases between. CDR3 length: 16 residues. In DNA form, the CDR3 reads TGTGCCAGCAGCTTGGCCTCCGGAGAGGGGTCGGGAAAACTGTTTTTT. It specifies CASSLASGEGSGKLFF.

This rearrangement joins TRBV29-1 to TRBJ2-2, with 10 bases fitting TRBD1. CDR1 is SQVTM and CDR2 is ANQGSEA in the germline V gene. The CDR3 totals 13 residues. V shed 6 bases and J 5 bases; nucleotides not matched to a gene: 3. The CDR3, as DNA: TGCAGCGTGAGGACAGGGGGGACCGGGGAGCTGTTTTTT. It encodes CSVRTGGTGELFF.

The chain recombines TRBV6-5 with TRBJ1-2; D ambiguous. The CDR3 totals 14 residues. Germline V CDR1 and CDR2: MNHEY, SVGAGI. The V end was cut by 0 bases, the J end by 0 bases, with 5 bases between. Here the CDR3 DNA reads TGTGCCAGCAGTTACTCGAGCCCTAACTATGGCTACACCTTC. It yields the protein CASSYSSPNYGYTF.

The chain has TRBV2 and TRBJ1-3, with TRBD1 identical over 8 bases. CDR1 and CDR2 from the germline V gene are SNHLY and FYNNEI. V trimming: 4 bases; J trimming: 4 bases; junction bases outside the gene matches: 9. The CDR3 sequence is 16 residues long. In DNA form, the CDR3 reads TGTGCCAGCAGTGCCCCAAATCAGGGGGCGGGAAACACCATATATTTT. Residues: CASSAPNQGAGNTIYF.

V gene TRBV11-3 combines with J gene TRBJ2-2; D assignment may be TRBD1 or TRBD2 (5 bases each). V shed 3 bases and J shed 7 bases, with 15 bases lying between them. CDR3 length: 15 residues. From germline, CDR1 is SGHNT and CDR2 YENEEA. The CDR3 region has the DNA TGTGCCAGCAGCTTGTCAGGGAGACATGGCGGGGAGCTGTTTTTT. It translates to CASSLSGRHGGELFF.

The rearrangement links TRBV7-6 to TRBJ1-3, with 7 bases identical to TRBD1. Germline CDR1 is SGHVS and CDR2 is FNYEAQ. V lost 0 bases and J lost 2; bases outside the gene matches: 4. The CDR3 is 16 residues long. CDR3 loop: CASSLAQTGPGNTIYF. DNA for the CDR3: TGTGCCAGCAGCTTAGCGCAGACAGGGCCTGGAAACACCATATATTTT.

J is TRBJ2-7 and V is TRBV5-5; unclear D gene. V was clipped by 1 base and J by 2 bases, with 10 bases between them. Germline-derived CDR1 and CDR2 are SGHKS and YYEKEE (reference sequence). This CDR3 region has 14 residues. The CDR3 sequence is CASSLNPEPYEQYF. CDR3 nucleotides: TGTGCCAGCAGCTTGAATCCAGAACCCTACGAGCAGTACTTC.

The V and J genes are TRBV5-4 and TRBJ1-2, with 7 bases that match TRBD1. Germline values: CDR1 SGHNT, CDR2 YYREEE (reference sequence). With 5 bases clipped from V and 5 bases from J, the junction kept 6 bases outside the gene matches. There are 13 residues in the CDR3. The CDR3 DNA reads as TGTGCCAGCAGTTTAGGACAGGAGTATGGCTACACCTTC. Translation: CASSLGQEYGYTF.